This T cell receptor (beta chain) came from a study of blood T cell repertoires in COVID-19. For the study at large: COVID-19 samples from acute and convalescent phases originated in the United States, Italy and Spain.

This table comes from immunoSEQ multiplex PCR, and its TCRdb copy is limited to in-frame clones, with some not included. The table shows about 280,000 clones, with approximately 80% occurring only once. Individuals aged 18 to 89 years were recruited from about two dozen US areas. This CDR3 contains 13 residues. V gave up 6 bases and J gave up 3 bases, with 8 bases separating them. Germline values: CDR1 SNHLY, CDR2 FYNNEI. This receptor was identified in a man aged 35-49 years who had been exposed to COVID-19. This chain joins TRBV2 and TRBJ2-2, with D possibly being TRBD1 (6 bases). Sequenced material: PBMCs or T cells enriched from blood (not recorded which). The CDR3 nucleotides read TGTGCCAGCAGGGACAGTTACACCGGGGAGCTGTTTTTT. It translates to CASRDSYTGELFF.